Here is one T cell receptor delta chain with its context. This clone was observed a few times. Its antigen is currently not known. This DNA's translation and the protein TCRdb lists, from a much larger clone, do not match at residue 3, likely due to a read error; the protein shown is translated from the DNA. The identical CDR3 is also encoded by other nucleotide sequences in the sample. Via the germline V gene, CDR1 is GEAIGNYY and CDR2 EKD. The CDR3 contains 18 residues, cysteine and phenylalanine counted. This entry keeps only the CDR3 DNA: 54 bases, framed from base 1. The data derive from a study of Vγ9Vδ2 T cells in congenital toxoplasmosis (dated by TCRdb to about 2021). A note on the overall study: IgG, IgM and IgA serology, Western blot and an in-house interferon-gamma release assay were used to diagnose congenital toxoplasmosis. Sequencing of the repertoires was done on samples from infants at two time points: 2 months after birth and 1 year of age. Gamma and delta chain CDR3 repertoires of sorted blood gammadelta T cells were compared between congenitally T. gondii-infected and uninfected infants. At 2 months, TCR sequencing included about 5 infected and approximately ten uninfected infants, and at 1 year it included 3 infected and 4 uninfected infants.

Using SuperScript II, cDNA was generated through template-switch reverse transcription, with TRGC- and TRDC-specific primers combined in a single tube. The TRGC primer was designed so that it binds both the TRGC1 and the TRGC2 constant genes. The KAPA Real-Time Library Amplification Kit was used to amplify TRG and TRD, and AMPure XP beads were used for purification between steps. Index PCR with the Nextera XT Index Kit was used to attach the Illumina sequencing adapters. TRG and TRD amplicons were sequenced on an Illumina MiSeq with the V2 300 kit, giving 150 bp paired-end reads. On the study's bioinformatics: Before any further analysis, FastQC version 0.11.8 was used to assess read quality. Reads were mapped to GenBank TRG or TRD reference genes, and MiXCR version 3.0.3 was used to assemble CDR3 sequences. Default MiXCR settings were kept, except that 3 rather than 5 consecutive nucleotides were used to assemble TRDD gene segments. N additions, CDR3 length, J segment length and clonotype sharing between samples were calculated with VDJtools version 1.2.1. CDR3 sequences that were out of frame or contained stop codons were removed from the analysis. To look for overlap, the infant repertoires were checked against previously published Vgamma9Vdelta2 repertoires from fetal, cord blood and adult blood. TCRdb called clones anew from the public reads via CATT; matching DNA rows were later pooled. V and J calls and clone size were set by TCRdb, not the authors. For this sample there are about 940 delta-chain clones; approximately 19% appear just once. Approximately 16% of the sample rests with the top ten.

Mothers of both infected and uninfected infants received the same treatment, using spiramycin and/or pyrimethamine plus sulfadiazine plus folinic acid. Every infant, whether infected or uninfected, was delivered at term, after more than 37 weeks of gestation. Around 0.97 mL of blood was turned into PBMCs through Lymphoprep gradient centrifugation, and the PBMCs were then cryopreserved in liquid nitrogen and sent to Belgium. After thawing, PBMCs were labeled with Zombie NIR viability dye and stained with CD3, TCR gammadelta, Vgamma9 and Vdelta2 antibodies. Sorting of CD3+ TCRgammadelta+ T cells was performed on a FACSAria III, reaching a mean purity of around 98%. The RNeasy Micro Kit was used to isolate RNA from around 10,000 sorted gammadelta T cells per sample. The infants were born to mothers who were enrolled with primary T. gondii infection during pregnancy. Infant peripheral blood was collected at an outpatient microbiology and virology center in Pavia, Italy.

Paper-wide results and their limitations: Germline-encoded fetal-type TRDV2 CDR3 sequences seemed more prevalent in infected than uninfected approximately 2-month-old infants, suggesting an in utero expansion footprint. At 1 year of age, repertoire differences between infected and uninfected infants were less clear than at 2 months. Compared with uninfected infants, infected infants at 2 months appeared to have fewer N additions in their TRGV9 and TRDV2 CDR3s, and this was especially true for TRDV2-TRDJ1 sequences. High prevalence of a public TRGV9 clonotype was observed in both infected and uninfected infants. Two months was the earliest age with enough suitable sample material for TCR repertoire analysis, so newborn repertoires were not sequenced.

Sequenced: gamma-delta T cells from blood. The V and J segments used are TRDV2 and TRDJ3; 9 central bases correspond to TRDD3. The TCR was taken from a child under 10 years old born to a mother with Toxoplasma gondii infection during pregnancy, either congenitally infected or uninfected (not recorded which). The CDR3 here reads CASDTVLGDTWDTRQMFF. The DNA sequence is TGTGCCAGTGACACCGTGTTGGGGGATACCTGGGACACCCGACAGATGTTTTTC.